Listed below are T cell receptor beta chains from one sample, sequenced in a study of PD-L1 blockade in urothelial cancer. TCRdb's table, derived via immunoSEQ multiplex PCR, lists solely in-frame clones and lacks some. The sample has 54,000 or so clones, 84% seen once; the top ten hold over 1%. The specimen was PBMCs, collected around atezolizumab (anti-PD-L1) treatment. These receptor sequences come from a man in his forties or fifties with urothelial cancer. Both conserved end residues are part of each CDR3. D genes are given only for firm matches.

>.|TRBV18|15|TRBJ2-3
TGTGCCAGCTCACCACGTGTTCAGTCCTCAGATACGCAGTATTTT
CASSPRVQSSDTQYF
>TRBD1|TRBV27|14|TRBJ2-7
TGTGCCAGCAGTGTTGACAGGGGGGACTACGAGCAGTACTTC
CASSVDRGDYEQYF
>.|TRBV9|16|TRBJ1-3
TGTGCCAGCAGCACCCCGACAGGACCCTCTGGAAACACCATATATTTT
CASSTPTGPSGNTIYF
>TRBD1|TRBV10-3|15|TRBJ1-2
TGTGCCATCAGTGAGTCGGAGGACAGGGTGTTTGGCTACACCTTC
CAISESEDRVFGYTF
>.|TRBV28|15|TRBJ1-3
TGTGCCAGCAGTCAAACACAGATCTCTGGAAACACCATATATTTT
CASSQTQISGNTIYF
>TRBD1|TRBV15|13|TRBJ1-2
TGTGCCACCAGCAGAGACAAATTTCAGGGGGCCGACTTC
CATSRDKFQGADF
>.|TRBV7-6|18|TRBJ2-3
TGTGCCAGCAGCTTAGGACCCCCACAGGGTTTTCGCACAGATACGCAGTATTTT
CASSLGPPQGFRTDTQYF
>TRBD2|TRBV9|15|TRBJ2-3
TGTGCCAGCAGCGTAGCTCCCAACCTAGCGGGTACGCAGTATTTT
CASSVAPNLAGTQYF
>.|TRBV30|15|TRBJ1-5
TGTGCCTGGAGTGTAGCAGGACTGTTCAATCAGCCCCAGCATTTT
CAWSVAGLFNQPQHF
>.|TRBV27|14|TRBJ1-5
TGTGCCAGCAGTTTATGGGCAGGGGATCAGCCCCAGCATTTT
CASSLWAGDQPQHF
>TRBD2|TRBV11-2|16|TRBJ2-5
TGTGCCAGCAGCTTCCTGGTGGGAGCGGGGGGGAATACCCAGTACTTC
CASSFLVGAGGNTQYF
>.|TRBV29-1|11|TRBJ2-3
TGCAGCGGGGGGCGCACAGATACGCAGTATTTT
CSGGRTDTQYF
>.|TRBV18|18|TRBJ1-4
TGTGCCAGCTCTTCCAAGGGGGATATTTCAACAACTAATGAAAAACTGTTTTTT
CASSSKGDISTTNEKLFF
>.|TRBV20-1|11|TRBJ2-5
TGCAGTGCTAGAGACGGGGAGACCCAGTACTTC
CSARDGETQYF
>TRBD2|TRBV7-6|15|TRBJ2-7
TGTGCCAGCACTAGCGGGACTACCTTTGGAGGCGAGCAGTACTTC
CASTSGTTFGGEQYF